This T cell receptor (beta chain) was captured in a study of CD8+CD57+ T cells in acquired aplastic anemia. Study-wide background: Sorted cells (CD4+ and CD8+) yielded DNA amounts that averaged around 3.1 ug. Average CD4+ read depth in healthy donors was about 9.8 million reads.

This clonotype was detected many times. The antigen is undetermined. Study-level findings and limits: The number of CD8+ CDR3 sequences shared by patients and controls was under 35.

V lost 2 bases and J 1 base, leaving 9 bases between the germline ends. The CDR3 is 14 residues long. Germline assignment: CDR1 MGHRA and CDR2 YSYEKL. For CDR3 and TCR beta VDJ profiling, genomic DNA was the template used. TCRdb redid the calling of the reads with MiXCR, one entry per CDR3 protein. The sample consists of about 210,000 distinct CDR3 sequences, around 60% of them appearing once. The gene calls are TRBV4-1 and TRBJ2-7; D gene unclear. This TCR was recovered from a human donor in good health. Sequenced material: sorted CD4+, CD8+, or CD8+CD57+ T cells (not recorded which) from PBMCs. CDR3 DNA: TGCGCCAGCAGCCAATCCGTCGGATCCTACGAGCAGTACTTC. Amino acid sequence: CASSQSVGSYEQYF.